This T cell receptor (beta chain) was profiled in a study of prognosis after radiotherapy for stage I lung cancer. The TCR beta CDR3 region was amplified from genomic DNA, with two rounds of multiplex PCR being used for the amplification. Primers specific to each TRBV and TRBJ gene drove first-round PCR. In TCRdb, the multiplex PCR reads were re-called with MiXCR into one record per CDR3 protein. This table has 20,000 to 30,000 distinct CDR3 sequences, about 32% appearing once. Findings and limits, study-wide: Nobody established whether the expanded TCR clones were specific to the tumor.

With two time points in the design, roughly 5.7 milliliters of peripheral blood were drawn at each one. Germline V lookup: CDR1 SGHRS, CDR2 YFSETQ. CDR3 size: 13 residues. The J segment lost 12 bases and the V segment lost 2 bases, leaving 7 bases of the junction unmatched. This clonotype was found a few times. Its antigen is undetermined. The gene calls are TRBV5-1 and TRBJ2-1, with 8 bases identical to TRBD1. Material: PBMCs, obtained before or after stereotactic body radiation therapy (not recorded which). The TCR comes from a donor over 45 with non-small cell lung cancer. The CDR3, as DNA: TGCGCCAGCAGCTTCCAGGGGGCCGGTGGGCAGTTCTTC. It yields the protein CASSFQGAGGQFF.